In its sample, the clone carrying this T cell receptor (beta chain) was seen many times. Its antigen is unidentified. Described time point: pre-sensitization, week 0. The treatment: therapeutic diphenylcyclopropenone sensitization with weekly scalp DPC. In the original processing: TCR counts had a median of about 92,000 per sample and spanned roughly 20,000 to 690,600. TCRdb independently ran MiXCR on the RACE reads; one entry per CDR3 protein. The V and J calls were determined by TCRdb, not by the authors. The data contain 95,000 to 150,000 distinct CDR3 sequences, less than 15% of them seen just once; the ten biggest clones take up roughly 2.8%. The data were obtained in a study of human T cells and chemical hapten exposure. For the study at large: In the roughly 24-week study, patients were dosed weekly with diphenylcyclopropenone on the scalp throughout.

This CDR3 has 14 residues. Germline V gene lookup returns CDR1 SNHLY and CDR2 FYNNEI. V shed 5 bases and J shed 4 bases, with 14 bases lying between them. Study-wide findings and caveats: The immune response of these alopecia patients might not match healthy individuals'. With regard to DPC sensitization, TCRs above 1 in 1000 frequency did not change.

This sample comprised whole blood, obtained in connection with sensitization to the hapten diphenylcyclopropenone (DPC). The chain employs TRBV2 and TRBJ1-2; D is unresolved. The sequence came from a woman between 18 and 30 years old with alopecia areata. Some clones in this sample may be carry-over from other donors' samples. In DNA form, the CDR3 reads TGTGCCAGCAGTTTCCCAAGACCAACCTATGGCTACACCTTC. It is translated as CASSFPRPTYGYTF.